The subject of this entry is one T cell receptor (beta chain). These data are taken from a study of technical replicates of blood from several donors. Here immunoSEQ multiplex PCR was the method, and the copy in TCRdb shows in-frame clones only, minus some. The data hold about 100,000 clones, with around 95% observed a single time. The receptor's source is a human donor in good health. The specimen was T cells isolated from PBMCs.

The CDR3 DNA reads as TGTGCTAGTGGTGGGGGGGGAGATAACTATGGCTACACCTTC. It specifies CASGGGGDNYGYTF. V and J are TRBV12-5 and TRBJ1-2; weak D call: TRBD1 (5 bases). This CDR3 is built from 14 residues. Germline values: CDR1 LGHNT, CDR2 FRNRAP. The ends were cut back, 5 bases at V and 1 base at J, with 11 bases in the middle.